The present entry profiles one T cell receptor (beta chain) with its context. No cognate antigen has been identified for it. The sample holds no much larger clone one base away, and base qualities are not on file. Whole blood was collected in K2EDTA tubes by collaborating institutions according to the institutions' own protocols. For TCRbeta analysis, collaborator samples were shipped as frozen whole blood, as isolated PBMCs, or as DNA extracted from either sample type. The sample belongs to a study of blood T cell repertoires in COVID-19 (dated by TCRdb to 2019 to 2021). General notes on the study: Samples from collaborators originated in the United States, Italy and Spain and spanned both the acute and convalescent phases of COVID-19. The material from the prospective study consisted of cDNA or gDNA derived from T cells, B-cell-depleted T cells, or PBMCs. Subjects who had been exposed to COVID-19, were actively infected with it, or had recovered from it provided the deeply sampled blood TCRbeta repertoires that made up the dataset. The repertoires were released in a freely available public database intended as a resource for research on the immune response to SARS-CoV-2. Samples were obtained from the ongoing ImmuneRACE study (first 160 participants) and from 1,200 or so subjects provided by 6 global collaborators. Sample metadata almost always included a de-identified subject ID, COVID-19 status, age in years and sex. Where available, HLA class I and class II types were obtained from metadata supplied by the sample provider rather than from assay-based typing. Overall results and qualifications from the work: The amount of clinical and demographic metadata varied by source and participant and was provided uncurated.

TCRbeta CDR3 regions were amplified from genomic DNA using the immunoSEQ Assay, a bias-controlled multiplex PCR. The authors' pipeline ran thus. The number of nucleated cells in each sample was estimated by amplification of reference gene primers within the assay. Sequence reads were collapsed and filtered to measure the absolute abundance of every unique TCRbeta CDR3 rearrangement. Productive Simpson clonality was computed per sample as the square root of Simpson's diversity index over productive rearrangements. Not all clones reach the TCRdb copy of this immuneACCESS table, which keeps in-frame sequences only. Checked studies attribute under half of the gap to unresolved V genes and leave the rest unexplained. V, J and clone size are taken as reported in that table, and D and trimming were inferred from the DNA itself. This sample gives about 23,000 clones in total; approximately 90% of them show up just once. The ten largest clones take up 15% to 20% of the sample.

V is clipped by 4 bases and J by 5 bases, and the sequence between their germline boundaries is 18 bases long. Measured from the cysteine to the phenylalanine, the CDR3 is 16 residues long. Only CDR3 DNA remains: 48 bases, in frame from the first base. CDR1 and CDR2 are drawn from the germline V gene: LGHNA, YNFKEQ. The source of this sequence is a human donor in a cohort sampled during active COVID-19. Rearrangement joined TRBV4-2 to TRBJ1-5; TRBD1 is a weak D gene call, 6 bases matching. Sequencing used peripheral blood. Here is the DNA: TGTGCCAGCAGCCTATATATAGGGGGGGCGGATCAGCCCCAGCATTTT. Protein translation: CASSLYIGGADQPQHF.